The 18 T cell receptor beta chains below were found in one sample sequenced in a study of T-cell memory formation after mild COVID-19 (dated by TCRdb to about 2021). Library generation was performed with 5' RACE. Sequencing instrument: Illumina NovaSeq 6000. TCRdb reran the public reads through fastp at Q25 and MiXCR, keeping productive beta chains. Identical CDR3 proteins give one entry, which carries the most common genes and DNA. For this sample the table gives under 350,000 distinct CDR3 sequences, of which roughly 15% were detected only once. The top ten clonotypes cover roughly 22% of the sample. The source material was PBMCs or a T cell subset sorted from them (not recorded which). These receptors all come from a man aged 18-30 years who had mild COVID-19 (a few samples of this study predate the infection). The sample titles of this study are shuffled in the database, so cell type and time point are left out; the donor was told from shared clones.

In this sample, this clonotype turned up a few times. This sequence joins TRBV25-1 and TRBJ1-2; a possible D gene is TRBD1 (6 bases). Germline assignment: CDR1 MGHDK and CDR2 SYGVNS. The CDR3 covers 13 residues. V was clipped by 4 bases and J by 4 bases, with 10 bases between them. This CDR3 reads CASSGGGLYGYTF. The CDR3 coding sequence is TGTGCCAGCAGTGGGGGGGGCCTCTATGGCTACACCTTC.

This clonotype was observed many times. The chain uses TRBV20-1 and TRBJ1-4; TRBD1 aligns across 9 bases. The CDR3 runs to 12 residues. In germline, CDR1 is DFQATT, CDR2 SNEGSKA (reference sequence). After removal of 5 bases from V and 7 bases from J, the junction contained 2 bases not matched to a gene. CDR3 region: CSAVDRGEKLFF. The CDR3 DNA reads TGCAGTGCTGTGGACAGGGGTGAAAAACTGTTTTTT.

The genes are TRBV2 and TRBJ1-1; 11 bases fit TRBD1. In germline, CDR1 is SNHLY, CDR2 FYNNEI. The ends lost 6 bases at V and 8 bases at J; junction bases unmatched: 5. This CDR3 spans 13 amino acids. The CDR3 DNA follows: TGTGCCAGCAGGGTCGGGACAGGGGGAGAAGCTTTCTTT. Translating gives CASRVGTGGEAFF.

V usage is TRBV4-1 and J usage is TRBJ2-5; 7 bases line up with TRBD2. The CDR3 contains 17 residues. Germline lookup yields CDR1 MGHRA and CDR2 YSYEKL. V gave up 4 bases and J gave up 5 bases; unmatched junction bases: 16. CDR3 in amino acids: CASSRTPRTSLGETQYF. The CDR3 region has the DNA TGCGCCAGCAGCCGCACTCCTCGGACTAGTTTAGGCGAGACCCAGTACTTC.

This clonotype occurred a few times. The chain recombines TRBV6-2 or TRBV6-3 with TRBJ2-5; D is perhaps TRBD1 (6 bases). Trimming pared 2 bases from V and 3 bases from J, leaving 13 bases between. Germline V gene lookup returns CDR1 MNHEY and CDR2 SVGEGT. This CDR3 region has 15 residues. The CDR3 spells CASSYPRTVEETQYF. CDR3 sequence (DNA): TGTGCCAGCAGTTACCCCCGGACAGTCGAAGAGACCCAGTACTTC.

This clonotype was picked up many times. The chain employs TRBV4-3 and TRBJ2-2, with 8 bases fitting TRBD1. V shed 5 bases and J 5 bases; nucleotides not matched to a gene: 7. Germline assignment: CDR1 LGHNA and CDR2 YSLEER. The CDR3 totals 15 residues. This CDR3 is CASSAGGGSTGELFF. CDR3 sequence (DNA): TGCGCCAGCAGCGCAGGGGGCGGATCAACCGGGGAGCTGTTTTTT.

This clonotype was counted a few times. The chain recombines TRBV7-2 with TRBJ2-3; D may be TRBD1 or TRBD2 (5 bases each). V lost 4 bases and J lost 7, with 15 bases in between. Germline V lookup: CDR1 SGHTA, CDR2 FQGNSA. The CDR3 runs 14 residues. This CDR3 reads CASSSRGQANTQYF. The CDR3 nucleotides are TGTGCCAGCAGCTCTCGGGGCCAGGCGAATACGCAGTATTTT.

V is TRBV11-2 and J is TRBJ2-3; no definite D call. The V gene's germline CDR1 is SGHAT and CDR2 FQNNGV. The V gene lost 0 bases and the J gene lost 0 bases, with 4 bases spanning the gap. The CDR3 extends over 14 amino acids. The CDR3 protein is CASSLEPSTDTQYF. CDR3 coding DNA: TGTGCCAGCAGCTTAGAACCCAGCACAGATACGCAGTATTTT.

This clonotype was detected only a few times. The rearrangement joins TRBV9 to TRBJ2-2, with unresolved D. The CDR3 covers 13 residues. Germline V gene sequence: CDR1 SGDLS, CDR2 YYNGEE. The V gene lost 7 bases and the J gene lost 1 base, with 8 bases spanning the gap. The CDR3 DNA follows: TGTGCCAGCGGGCAGCTGAACACCGGGGAGCTGTTTTTT. This encodes CASGQLNTGELFF.

This chain joins TRBV9 and TRBJ1-5; D may be TRBD1 (6 bases). Trimming took 4 bases from V and 0 from J, leaving 17 bases between them. CDR3 length equals 17 residues. Per the germline V gene, CDR1 is SGDLS and CDR2 is YYNGEE. The CDR3: CASSPPDSTYSNQPQHF. CDR3 sequence (DNA): TGTGCCAGCAGCCCTCCGGACAGTACCTATAGCAATCAGCCCCAGCATTTT.

V and J are TRBV10-1 and TRBJ2-2; D is ambiguous. The ends were cut back, 3 bases at V and 4 bases at J, with 6 bases in the middle. Germline CDR1 reads WNHNN; CDR2 reads SYGVQD (reference sequence). The CDR3 has 13 residues. CDR3 loop: CASSERSTGELFF. CDR3 in DNA: TGCGCCAGCAGTGAAAGAAGCACCGGGGAGCTGTTTTTT.

The genes are TRBV7-3 and TRBJ2-2; 8 bases map to TRBD2. The CDR3 is 15 amino acids. The germline V gene has CDR1 SGHTA and CDR2 FQGTGA. Unmatched junction bases numbered 10, after V lost 5 bases and J lost 8 bases. The CDR3 is CASSRWGSGEGELFF. The CDR3 DNA reads TGTGCCAGCAGCCGATGGGGTAGCGGGGAAGGGGAGCTGTTTTTT.

There are many counts of this clonotype. The genes are TRBV7-2 and TRBJ2-5; D is unclear. This CDR3 has 13 amino acids. Germline lookup yields CDR1 SGHTA and CDR2 FQGNSA. V was clipped by 4 bases and J by 5 bases, with 11 bases between them. DNA for the CDR3: TGTGCCAGCAGCTCCTGGGCGCGCGAGACCCAGTACTTC. This encodes CASSSWARETQYF.

The V call is TRBV7-2, the J call TRBJ2-3; D remains ambiguous. Deletions cut 3 bases from V and 4 bases from J, with 5 bases between. Germline V gene lookup returns CDR1 SGHTA and CDR2 FQGNSA. The CDR3 has 12 residues. This chain's CDR3 is CASSLGPDTQYF. The CDR3 DNA reads TGTGCCAGCAGCTTGGGCCCAGATACGCAGTATTTT.

This clonotype has more than one count but fewer than ten. V gene TRBV20-1 combines with J gene TRBJ1-1, with TRBD1 identical over 7 bases. Trimming cost V 2 bases and J 10 bases; bases outside gene matches: 4. This CDR3 is 11 amino acids long. CDR1 and CDR2 from the germline V gene are DFQATT and SNEGSKA (reference sequence). The CDR3 region has the DNA TGCAGTGCTAGAACCGGGACAGTAGCTTTCTTT. Encoded protein: CSARTGTVAFF.

This clonotype appeared a few times. The J gene is TRBJ1-2, the V gene TRBV4-1; TRBD1 aligns across 9 bases. The trim removed 0 bases at V and 5 bases at J, leaving 4 bases unmatched. The germline gives CDR1 MGHRA, CDR2 YSYEKL. CDR3 length equals 15 residues. The CDR3 nucleotides are TGCGCCAGCAGCCAAGAAACAGGGGGCGGTTATGGCTACACCTTC. Residues: CASSQETGGGYGYTF.

The CDR3 DNA follows: TGTGCCAGCCGTTCCGACAGGGCCCAAGAGACCCAGTACTTC. Amino acid sequence: CASRSDRAQETQYF. V and J are TRBV7-2 and TRBJ2-5, with 7 bases identical to TRBD1. Per the germline V gene, CDR1 is SGHTA and CDR2 is FQGNSA. The CDR3 is made up of 14 amino acids. The J segment lost 1 base and the V segment lost 8 bases, leaving 7 bases of the junction unmatched.

This clonotype occurred a few times. The chain links TRBV27 to TRBJ2-7; D might be TRBD2 (6 bases). The CDR3 is 15 residues long. The V gene's germline CDR1 is MNHEY and CDR2 SMNVEV (reference sequence). The V and J ends lost 6 bases and 2 bases respectively, with 17 bases between them. The CDR3 DNA reads as TGTGCCAGCAGCTCTCGCGGGGTGGGGCCCTACGAGCAGTACTTC. Translated, it gives CASSSRGVGPYEQYF.